The 5 T cell receptor beta chains below come from one sample, sequenced in a study of Graves' ophthalmopathy and Graves' hyperthyroidism. Amplifying from RNA transcripts, the study obtained TCR beta CDR3 regions. In the first round, RT-PCR was carried out with HTBI primers, and a multiplex PCR formed the second round. One entry per CDR3 protein, called by TCRdb with MiXCR from the multiplex PCR reads. The repertoire holds under 350,000 distinct CDR3 sequences, with 15% to 20% as singletons. Input material: peripheral blood. The receptors were sampled from an adult man with Graves' ophthalmopathy.

This clonotype was recorded many times. This chain connects TRBV5-1 to TRBJ2-7, with 10 nucleotides matching TRBD2. The CDR3 extends over 15 amino acids. Per germline, CDR1 SGHRS and CDR2 YFSETQ. V lost 5 bases, J lost 0 bases, and 5 bases stayed unmatched. The CDR3: CASSLSGRSSYEQYF. CDR3 DNA: TGCGCCAGCAGTCTTAGCGGGAGGAGCTCCTACGAGCAGTACTTC.

V is TRBV27 and J is TRBJ1-2; D is unresolved. The V end lost 2 bases, the J end lost 5 bases, and 9 bases lay between the germline ends. The CDR3 contains 13 residues. Looked up from germline, CDR1 is MNHEY and CDR2 is SMNVEV (reference sequence). The CDR3 DNA follows: TGTGCCAGCAGTTTAAGGGCTGATTATGGCTACACCTTC. Translated: CASSLRADYGYTF.

In this sample, this clonotype turned up many times. The CDR3 here is CASGLVLDGHANYGYTF. CDR3 sequence (DNA): TGTGCTAGTGGTTTGGTACTTGATGGACACGCTAACTATGGCTACACCTTC. The genes are TRBV12-5 and TRBJ1-2; tentative D call: TRBD1 (5 bases). Germline V gene sequence: CDR1 LGHNT, CDR2 FRNRAP. The CDR3 is 17 residues long. The germline V and J ends were trimmed by 0 bases and 0 bases, with 14 bases remaining between them.

At least ten counts were recorded for this clonotype. The J gene is TRBJ2-5, the V gene TRBV20-1; maybe TRBD2 (5 bases). Germline V gives CDR1 DFQATT, CDR2 SNEGSKA (reference sequence). The CDR3 consists of 15 residues. V was cut by 5 bases and J by 0 bases, with 16 bases left in between. In DNA, the CDR3 is TGCAGTGCTGGTATCCTTGGGAGCAACCAAGAGACCCAGTACTTC. Protein: CSAGILGSNQETQYF.

The chain couples TRBV6-1 to TRBJ1-6; D gene unclear. Trimming took 2 bases from V and 8 from J, leaving 10 bases between them. CDR1 is MNHNS, CDR2 SASEGT, per germline. The CDR3 extends over 14 amino acids. In DNA, the CDR3 is TGTGCCAGCAGTGAATTAACTTGGGATTCACCCCTCCACTTT. Amino acids: CASSELTWDSPLHF.